The rows below give T cell receptor beta chains drawn from one sample of a study of cytomegalovirus exposure and HLA in healthy donors. The data were produced by immunoSEQ multiplex PCR, yet TCRdb's version contains in-frame clones alone and is incomplete. The sample features around 60,000 clones, with about 3.6% in its top ten. Sequenced material: PBMCs. Every receptor here comes from a woman aged 18-29 years in good health and CMV-seronegative. The CDR3 runs from the conserved cysteine through the conserved F or W. D genes are given only for firm matches.

v_call	j_call	d_call	cdr3_nt	cdr3_aa
TRBV15	TRBJ1-6	TRBD1	TGTGCCACCAGCAGAGGGGACAGTTATAATTCACCCCTCCACTTT	CATSRGDSYNSPLHF
TRBV7-9	TRBJ2-5	-	TGTGCCAGCAGCCCAGGGCGCCTGGCAGAGACCCAGTACTTC	CASSPGRLAETQYF
TRBV6-5	TRBJ2-7	TRBD2	TGTGCCAGCAGTTTGGGACTAGCGAACTACGAGCAGTACTTC	CASSLGLANYEQYF
TRBV5-8	TRBJ1-2	-	TGTGCCAGCAGCCGGGACACCTTGGGTGGCTACACCTTC	CASSRDTLGGYTF
TRBV19	TRBJ1-2	-	TGTGCCAGTAGTATATCGGCGGCCACACCTAACTATGGCTACACCTTC	CASSISAATPNYGYTF
TRBV7-9	TRBJ2-7	TRBD2	TGTGCCAGCAGCTTAGCGGGAGGGAACGAGCAGTACTTC	CASSLAGGNEQYF
TRBV11-3	TRBJ2-7	TRBD1	TGTGCCAGCAGCCTCCTCCCAGGGGGATCCTACGAGCAGTACTTC	CASSLLPGGSYEQYF
TRBV4-1	TRBJ2-7	TRBD2	TGCGCCAGCAGCCAAGCACTAGCGGGAGGCGCCTACGAGCAGTACTTC	CASSQALAGGAYEQYF
TRBV18	TRBJ2-3	TRBD1	TGTGCCAGCTCACCCGGAGGACAGGTACCCCCAGATACGCAGTATTTT	CASSPGGQVPPDTQYF
TRBV9	TRBJ1-2	TRBD1	TGTGCCAGCAGCGAAGACAGGGAAGGCTACACCTTC	CASSEDREGYTF
TRBV19	TRBJ1-3	TRBD1	TGTGCCAGTAGTATAGCCTCCAGGACAGGGGGAAACACCATATATTTT	CASSIASRTGGNTIYF
TRBV25-1	TRBJ2-5	TRBD2	TGTGCCAGCAGTGGGAAAGGGACTAGAGGGAGTTCGGAGACCCAGTACTTC	CASSGKGTRGSSETQYF
TRBV7-9	TRBJ2-5	-	TGTGCCAGCAGCTGGAGTCGGAACCAAGAGACCCAGTACTTC	CASSWSRNQETQYF
TRBV11-2	TRBJ2-7	-	TGTGCCAGCACCGTTATGGGGAGCGAGCAGTACTTC	CASTVMGSEQYF
TRBV25-1	TRBJ1-1	-	TGTGCCAGCTGTTTAGGGCCGGGGTCTGAAGCTTTCTTT	CASCLGPGSEAFF
TRBV7-9	TRBJ1-5	-	TGTGCCAGCAGCTTAGCCCAGGGCCCCAATCAGCCCCAGCATTTT	CASSLAQGPNQPQHF
TRBV7-2	TRBJ1-5	-	TGTGCCAGCAGCTTAAGTAAAGGGGCCGGGCAGCCCCAGCATTTT	CASSLSKGAGQPQHF
TRBV6-5	TRBJ2-7	-	TGTGCCAGCACCCCACGAACCAAATGGCAAGAGCAGTACTTC	CASTPRTKWQEQYF
TRBV2	TRBJ2-7	TRBD2	TGTGCCAGCAAGGTAGCGGGAAGCTCCTACGAGCAGTACTTC	CASKVAGSSYEQYF
TRBV25-1	TRBJ2-7	-	TGTGCCAGCAGTGAAGCCGGACAGTACTACGAGCAGTACTTC	CASSEAGQYYEQYF
TRBV5-5	TRBJ1-1	-	TGTGCCAGCAGCTTGGTTGTTCGAAGGGGTCGGGACACTGAAGCTTTCTTT	CASSLVVRRGRDTEAFF
TRBV10-3	TRBJ2-5	TRBD2	TGTGCCATCAGTGACCCAGGACTAGCGGGAGGGCGATCACAAGAGACCCAGTACTTC	CAISDPGLAGGRSQETQYF
TRBV9	TRBJ2-3	TRBD1	TGTGCCAGCAGCAGAGAGGACAGGCTAACGCAGTATTTT	CASSREDRLTQYF
TRBV6-1	TRBJ1-5	TRBD1	TGTGCCAGCAGTGCCGACAGGGGCAATCAGCCCCAGCATTTT	CASSADRGNQPQHF
TRBV9	TRBJ2-2	TRBD2	TGTGCCAGCAGCGGCCCCGATGGGGGGGTGTTGACCGGGGAGCTGTTTTTT	CASSGPDGGVLTGELFF
TRBV27	TRBJ2-7	TRBD2	TGTGCCAGCAGTTTCTCGAGCGGGACCCACGAGCAGTACTTC	CASSFSSGTHEQYF
TRBV25-1	TRBJ2-3	-	TGTGCCAGCGCGGCGGCGCCCGGTTTTAGCACAGATACGCAGTATTTT	CASAAAPGFSTDTQYF
TRBV2	TRBJ1-5	TRBD1	TGTGCCAGCAGGGCCTGGGACAGCTTAAATCAGCCCCAGCATTTT	CASRAWDSLNQPQHF
TRBV27	TRBJ2-2	TRBD1	TGTGCCAGCAGTTTAGGGACAGGGGCCGGGGAGCTGTTTTTT	CASSLGTGAGELFF
TRBV6-5	TRBJ2-5	-	TGTGCCAGCAGTAAAAGCGGGGACAGGGAGACCCAGTACTTC	CASSKSGDRETQYF
TRBV2	TRBJ1-2	-	TGTGCCAGCAGTGAATCTCGACAGGAAGGGTATGGCTACACCTTC	CASSESRQEGYGYTF
TRBV7-7	TRBJ2-5	TRBD2	TGTGCTAGCAGCGAGCCGGGCGGGAGGGCGGAGACCCAGTACTTC	CASSEPGGRAETQYF
TRBV6-6	TRBJ2-7	-	TGTGCCAGCAGTCCTCTTAAGTTAGCGGCCTTCTACGAGCAGTACTTC	CASSPLKLAAFYEQYF
TRBV11-2	TRBJ2-1	-	TGTGCCAGCAGCTTGCGGGACAGCAATGAGCAGTTCTTC	CASSLRDSNEQFF
TRBV11-3	TRBJ2-7	TRBD1	TGTGCCAGCAGCTACGGGACAGGAGCCTACGAGCAGTACTTC	CASSYGTGAYEQYF
TRBV5-1	TRBJ1-4	TRBD1	TGCGCCAGCAGCTTGGGACAGGGGACCGAAAAACTGTTTTTT	CASSLGQGTEKLFF
TRBV29-1	TRBJ2-3	TRBD2	TGCAGCGTGGGGGGGGGACTCCTCACAGATACGCAGTATTTT	CSVGGGLLTDTQYF
TRBV28	TRBJ2-1	TRBD1	TGTGCCAGCAGTTTAGGGGTTGGACAGGGGTTCAACAATGAGCAGTTCTTC	CASSLGVGQGFNNEQFF
TRBV4-1	TRBJ1-3	-	TGCGCCAGCAGCCAGGTTAACGGGATTGGAAACACCATATATTTT	CASSQVNGIGNTIYF
TRBV4-1	TRBJ1-5	TRBD1	TGCGCCAGCAGCCAAGCTTTAGGGACAGGGGGCGTTCAGCCCCAGCATTTT	CASSQALGTGGVQPQHF
TRBV6-6	TRBJ1-1	-	TGTGCCAGCAGTACACGGGGGGATGGCACTGAAGCTTTCTTT	CASSTRGDGTEAFF